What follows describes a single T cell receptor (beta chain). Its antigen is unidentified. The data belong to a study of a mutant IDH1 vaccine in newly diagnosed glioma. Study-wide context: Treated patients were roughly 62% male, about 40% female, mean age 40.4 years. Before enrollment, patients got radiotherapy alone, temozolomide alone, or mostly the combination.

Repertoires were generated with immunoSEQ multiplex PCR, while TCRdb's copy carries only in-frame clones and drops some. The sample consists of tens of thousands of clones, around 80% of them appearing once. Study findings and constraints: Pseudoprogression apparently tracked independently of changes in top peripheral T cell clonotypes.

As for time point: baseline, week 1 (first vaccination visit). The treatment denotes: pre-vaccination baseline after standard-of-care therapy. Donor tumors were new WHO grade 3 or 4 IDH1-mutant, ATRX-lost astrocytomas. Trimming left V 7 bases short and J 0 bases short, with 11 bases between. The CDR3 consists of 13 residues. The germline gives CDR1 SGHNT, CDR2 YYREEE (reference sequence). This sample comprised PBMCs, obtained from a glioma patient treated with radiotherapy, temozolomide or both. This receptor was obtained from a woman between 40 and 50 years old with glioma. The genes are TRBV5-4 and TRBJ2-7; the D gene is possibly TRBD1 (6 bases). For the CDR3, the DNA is TGTGCCAGCGCTCGGGACAACTCCTACGAGCAGTACTTC. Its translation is CASARDNSYEQYF.